This T cell receptor beta chain was profiled in a study of T cell repertoires in cytomegalovirus infection. Turning to the study itself: Recently identified HLA-C-restricted and well-studied HLA-B-restricted CMV epitopes were used. CMV infection together with matching HLA type was indicated by public TCR beta signatures.

V dropped 4 bases and J dropped 4 bases, with 13 bases sitting between them. CDR1 and CDR2 (germline): MGHRA, YSYEKL. This CDR3 is built from 14 residues. Study-level results: Cumulative frequency of public TCR beta families picked out carriers of CMV plus the relevant HLA. Ex vivo, HLA-C-restricted CMV-specific TCR beta clonotypes prevailed over the rest of the response.

This clonotype was detected a few times. Its antigen remains unidentified. One entry per CDR3 protein, called by TCRdb with MiXCR from the reads. The repertoire holds roughly 200,000 distinct CDR3 sequences, about 40% seen once, with 55% to 60% in the top ten. The starting material was CD8+ T cells from cultured PBMCs, obtained from culture after CMV antigen stimulation. This TCR derives from a human donor in good health (CMV status not recorded). Some clones in this sample may be carry-over from other donors' samples. The chain links TRBV4-1 to TRBJ1-1; TRBD1 might be the D (5 bases). Here the CDR3 reads CASSPGPGSTEAFF. CDR3 DNA: TGCGCCAGCAGCCCGGGACCGGGGAGCACTGAAGCTTTCTTT.